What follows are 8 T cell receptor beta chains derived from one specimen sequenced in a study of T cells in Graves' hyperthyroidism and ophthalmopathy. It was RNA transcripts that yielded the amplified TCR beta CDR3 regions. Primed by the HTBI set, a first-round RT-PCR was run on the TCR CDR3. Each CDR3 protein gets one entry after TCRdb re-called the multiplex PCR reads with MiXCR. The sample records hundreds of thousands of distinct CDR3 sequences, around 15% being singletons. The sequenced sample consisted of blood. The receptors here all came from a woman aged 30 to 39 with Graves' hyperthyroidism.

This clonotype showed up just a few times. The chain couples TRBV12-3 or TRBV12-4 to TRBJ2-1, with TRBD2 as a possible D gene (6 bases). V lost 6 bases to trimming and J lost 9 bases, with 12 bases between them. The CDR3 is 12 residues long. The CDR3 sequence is CASSPTSFEQFF. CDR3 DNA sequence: TGTGCCAGCAGCCCGACTAGTTTTGAGCAGTTCTTC.

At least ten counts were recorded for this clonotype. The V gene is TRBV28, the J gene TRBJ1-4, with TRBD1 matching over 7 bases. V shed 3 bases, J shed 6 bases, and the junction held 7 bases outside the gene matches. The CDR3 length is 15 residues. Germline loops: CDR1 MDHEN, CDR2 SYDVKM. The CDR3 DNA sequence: TGTGCCAGCAGTTTTTTGGACAGGAGGGATGAAAAACTGTTTTTT. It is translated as CASSFLDRRDEKLFF.

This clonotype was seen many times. CDR3 sequence: CASSLSGSGDEQFF. For the CDR3, the DNA is TGTGCCAGCAGCTTAAGCGGGAGTGGCGATGAGCAGTTCTTC. This chain connects TRBV7-3 to TRBJ2-1; 7 bases align to TRBD2. The junction had 5 bases not matched to a gene; V was cut back by 1 base and J by 8 bases. The CDR3 length is 14 residues. Germline lookup yields CDR1 SGHTA and CDR2 FQGTGA.

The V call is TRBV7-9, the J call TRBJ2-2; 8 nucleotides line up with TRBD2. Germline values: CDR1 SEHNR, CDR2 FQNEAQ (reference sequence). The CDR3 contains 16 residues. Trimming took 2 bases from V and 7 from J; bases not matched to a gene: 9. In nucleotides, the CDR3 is TGTGCCAGCAGCTTAAGCGGGAGCTTCAGGGGCGGGGAGCTGTTTTTT. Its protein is CASSLSGSFRGGELFF. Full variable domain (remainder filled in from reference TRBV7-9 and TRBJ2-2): DTGVSQNPRHKITKRGQNVTFRCDPISEHNRLYWYRQTLGQGPEFLTYFQNEAQLEKSRLLSDRFSAERPKGSFSTLEIQRTEQGDSAMYLCASSLSGSFRGGELFFGEGSRLTVL.

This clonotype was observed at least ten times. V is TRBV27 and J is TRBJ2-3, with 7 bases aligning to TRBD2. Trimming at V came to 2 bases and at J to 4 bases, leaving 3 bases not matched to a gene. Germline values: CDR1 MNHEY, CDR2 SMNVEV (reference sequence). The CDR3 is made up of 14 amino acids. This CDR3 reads CASSLRRESDTQYF. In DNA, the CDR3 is TGTGCCAGCAGTTTACGGCGGGAGTCAGATACGCAGTATTTT.

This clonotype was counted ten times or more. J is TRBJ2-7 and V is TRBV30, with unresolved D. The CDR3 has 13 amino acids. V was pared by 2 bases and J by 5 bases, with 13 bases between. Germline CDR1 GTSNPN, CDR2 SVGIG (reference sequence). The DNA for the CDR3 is TGTGCCTGGAGTAAGGGCTATCGGGACGAGCAGTACTTC. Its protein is CAWSKGYRDEQYF.

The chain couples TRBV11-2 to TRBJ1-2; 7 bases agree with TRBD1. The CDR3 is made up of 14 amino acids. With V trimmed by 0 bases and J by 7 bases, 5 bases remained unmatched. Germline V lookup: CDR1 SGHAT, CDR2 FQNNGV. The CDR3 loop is CASSLDRAGGGYTF. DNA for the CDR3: TGTGCCAGCAGCTTAGATAGGGCAGGGGGTGGCTACACCTTC.

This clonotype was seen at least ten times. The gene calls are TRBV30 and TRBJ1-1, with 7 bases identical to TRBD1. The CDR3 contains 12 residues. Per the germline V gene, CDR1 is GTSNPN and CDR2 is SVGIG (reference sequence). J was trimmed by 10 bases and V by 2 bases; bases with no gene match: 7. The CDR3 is CAWSSFAGGAFF. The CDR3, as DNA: TGTGCCTGGAGTTCCTTTGCAGGGGGAGCTTTCTTT.